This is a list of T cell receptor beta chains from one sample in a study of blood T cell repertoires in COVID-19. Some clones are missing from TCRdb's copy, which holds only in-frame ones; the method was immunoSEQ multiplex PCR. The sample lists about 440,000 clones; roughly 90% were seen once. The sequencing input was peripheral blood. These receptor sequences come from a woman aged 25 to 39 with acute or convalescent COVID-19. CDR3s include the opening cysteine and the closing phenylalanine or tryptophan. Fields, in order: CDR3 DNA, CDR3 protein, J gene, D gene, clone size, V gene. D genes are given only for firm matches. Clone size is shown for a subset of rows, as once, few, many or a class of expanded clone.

cdr3_nt: TGTGCCAGCAGTTACCAGGAGAACACTGAAGCTTTCTTT
cdr3_aa: CASSYQENTEAFF
j_call: TRBJ1-1
d_call: .
clone_size: .
v_call: TRBV6-5

cdr3_nt: TGTGCCAGCAGTGAACTTGCTAGCGGAACAGATACGCAGTATTTT
cdr3_aa: CASSELASGTDTQYF
j_call: TRBJ2-3
d_call: TRBD2
clone_size: .
v_call: TRBV2

cdr3_nt: TGTGCCAGCAGGACGGGGGGGCTCGATACGCAGTATTTT
cdr3_aa: CASRTGGLDTQYF
j_call: TRBJ2-3
d_call: TRBD2
clone_size: .
v_call: TRBV12-3/TRBV12-4

cdr3_nt: TGCAGCGTTGATACCGCGAAAGGACTGGAGGGAAGTGATGGCTACACCTTC
cdr3_aa: CSVDTAKGLEGSDGYTF
j_call: TRBJ1-2
d_call: .
clone_size: .
v_call: TRBV29-1

cdr3_nt: TGTGCCAGCAGCTACCCTAGGGGGGGGAATGAGCAGTTCTTC
cdr3_aa: CASSYPRGGNEQFF
j_call: TRBJ2-1
d_call: .
clone_size: .
v_call: TRBV5-4

cdr3_nt: TGCGCCAGCAGCTTGGGGCAGGTCATTAACTATGGCTACACCTTC
cdr3_aa: CASSLGQVINYGYTF
j_call: TRBJ1-2
d_call: .
clone_size: .
v_call: TRBV5-1

cdr3_nt: TGCAGTGCTAGTGACGGGGGGGCCTACGAGCAGTACTTC
cdr3_aa: CSASDGGAYEQYF
j_call: TRBJ2-7
d_call: TRBD2
clone_size: .
v_call: TRBV20-1

cdr3_nt: TGCGCCAGCAGCCAAGATCCCGGCGGGCGGGGCGGCACAGATACGCAGTATTTT
cdr3_aa: CASSQDPGGRGGTDTQYF
j_call: TRBJ2-3
d_call: .
clone_size: .
v_call: TRBV4-1

cdr3_nt: TGTGCCAGCAACATTAGACAGAACTACGAGCAGTACTTC
cdr3_aa: CASNIRQNYEQYF
j_call: TRBJ2-7
d_call: .
clone_size: once
v_call: TRBV6-5

cdr3_nt: TGCGCCAGCAGCCAAGGAGCCGGGACAGGGTCTGGCTACACCTTC
cdr3_aa: CASSQGAGTGSGYTF
j_call: TRBJ1-2
d_call: TRBD1
clone_size: .
v_call: TRBV4-1

cdr3_nt: TGTGCCAGCAGTTGGGTCCCCCACTTGAGCGGGGGGGGCGAGGGTGAAGAGACCCAGTACTTC
cdr3_aa: CASSWVPHLSGGGEGEETQYF
j_call: TRBJ2-5
d_call: TRBD2
clone_size: .
v_call: TRBV2

cdr3_nt: TGTGCTAGTGGTTTGGTCCTCGTCCTAACCGAATGTTGCCAAGAGCAGTACTTC
cdr3_aa: CASGLVLVLTECCQEQYF
j_call: TRBJ2-7
d_call: .
clone_size: .
v_call: TRBV12-5

cdr3_nt: TGTGCCACCAGTGACCCGACAAGCTACGAGCAGTACTTC
cdr3_aa: CATSDPTSYEQYF
j_call: TRBJ2-7
d_call: .
clone_size: .
v_call: TRBV24-1

cdr3_nt: TGTGCCAGCATGGTACGGGGGGGCACCGGGGAGCTGTTTTTT
cdr3_aa: CASMVRGGTGELFF
j_call: TRBJ2-2
d_call: TRBD2
clone_size: .
v_call: TRBV2

cdr3_nt: TGTGCCAGGCTCGATGACCGAGGCTATGGCTACACCTTC
cdr3_aa: CARLDDRGYGYTF
j_call: TRBJ1-2
d_call: .
clone_size: .
v_call: TRBV19

cdr3_nt: TGTGCCAGCAGCGTAGCTCCAGCGGGGGGCTACGAGCAGTACTTC
cdr3_aa: CASSVAPAGGYEQYF
j_call: TRBJ2-7
d_call: TRBD2
clone_size: .
v_call: TRBV9

cdr3_nt: TGCAGCGTAGGAACAGGGGACCTGAACACTGAAGCTTTCTTT
cdr3_aa: CSVGTGDLNTEAFF
j_call: TRBJ1-1
d_call: TRBD1
clone_size: once
v_call: TRBV29-1

cdr3_nt: TGTGCCACCGAACTTTCGAACACTGAAGCTTTCTTT
cdr3_aa: CATELSNTEAFF
j_call: TRBJ1-1
d_call: .
clone_size: .
v_call: TRBV28

cdr3_nt: TGTGCCTGGAGTAGTGACATTGAAGCTTTCTTT
cdr3_aa: CAWSSDIEAFF
j_call: TRBJ1-1
d_call: .
clone_size: .
v_call: TRBV30

cdr3_nt: TGTGCCACCAGTGATTCCGGGGGGCTGAACACCGGGGAGCTGTTTTTT
cdr3_aa: CATSDSGGLNTGELFF
j_call: TRBJ2-2
d_call: .
clone_size: .
v_call: TRBV24-1

cdr3_nt: TGTGCCAGCAGCCGCCCGGGGACAGATACGCAGTATTTT
cdr3_aa: CASSRPGTDTQYF
j_call: TRBJ2-3
d_call: .
clone_size: .
v_call: TRBV3-1/TRBV3-2

cdr3_nt: TGTGCCAGCTCACCACCGGGGGGGCTCGGCACCGGGGAGCTGTTTTTT
cdr3_aa: CASSPPGGLGTGELFF
j_call: TRBJ2-2
d_call: .
clone_size: .
v_call: TRBV18

cdr3_nt: TGCGCCAGCAGCCAATGGACAGACCTCCCAGATACGCAGTATTTT
cdr3_aa: CASSQWTDLPDTQYF
j_call: TRBJ2-3
d_call: .
clone_size: .
v_call: TRBV5-1

cdr3_nt: TGTGCCAGCAGCGTAGGGCCCCAGGCCTATAATTCACCCCTCCACTTT
cdr3_aa: CASSVGPQAYNSPLHF
j_call: TRBJ1-6
d_call: .
clone_size: .
v_call: TRBV9

cdr3_nt: TGTGCCACCAGCAGAGCCGTAGTCAATCAGCCCCAGCATTTT
cdr3_aa: CATSRAVVNQPQHF
j_call: TRBJ1-5
d_call: .
clone_size: .
v_call: TRBV15

cdr3_nt: TGTGCCAGTAGTAGTTGGGACAGGTCTTATGATGGCTACACCTTC
cdr3_aa: CASSSWDRSYDGYTF
j_call: TRBJ1-2
d_call: TRBD1
clone_size: .
v_call: TRBV19

cdr3_nt: TGTGCCAGCAGCTTATATCAGGGGAAAGGCTACACCTTC
cdr3_aa: CASSLYQGKGYTF
j_call: TRBJ1-2
d_call: .
clone_size: few
v_call: TRBV7-9

cdr3_nt: TGTGCCACCAGTGACCCCAGAGAACAGGGGAAAGTAATAAATGAGCAGTTCTTC
cdr3_aa: CATSDPREQGKVINEQFF
j_call: TRBJ2-1
d_call: TRBD1
clone_size: .
v_call: TRBV24-1

cdr3_nt: TGTGCCAGCAGCTTCCCCGGGGGGCTCGAGGGCTACACCTTC
cdr3_aa: CASSFPGGLEGYTF
j_call: TRBJ1-2
d_call: .
clone_size: few
v_call: TRBV7-9

cdr3_nt: TGTGCCAGCAGTTACGGGGTCCGGGGCACTGAAGCTTTCTTT
cdr3_aa: CASSYGVRGTEAFF
j_call: TRBJ1-1
d_call: .
clone_size: .
v_call: TRBV6-5

cdr3_nt: TGTGCCAGCAGTGACGAGGGGGTGGATGAAAAACTGTTTTTT
cdr3_aa: CASSDEGVDEKLFF
j_call: TRBJ1-4
d_call: .
clone_size: .
v_call: TRBV6-4

cdr3_nt: TGTGCCAGCAGTGGGCTAGCGGGGCTAGACATCCTAGCCAAAAACATTCAGTACTTC
cdr3_aa: CASSGLAGLDILAKNIQYF
j_call: TRBJ2-4
d_call: TRBD2
clone_size: .
v_call: TRBV6-1

cdr3_nt: TGTGCCAGCAGCCCCCTCCTAGCGGGGACTCAGTTCTTC
cdr3_aa: CASSPLLAGTQFF
j_call: TRBJ2-1
d_call: TRBD2
clone_size: .
v_call: TRBV12-3/TRBV12-4

cdr3_nt: TGCGCCAGCAGCCCCCTCGCGGTGCCCAGAGAAAAACTGTTTTTT
cdr3_aa: CASSPLAVPREKLFF
j_call: TRBJ1-4
d_call: .
clone_size: .
v_call: TRBV4-1

cdr3_nt: TGTGCCAGCAGCCTGACAGGAACTAGCACAGATACGCAGTATTTT
cdr3_aa: CASSLTGTSTDTQYF
j_call: TRBJ2-3
d_call: .
clone_size: .
v_call: TRBV14

cdr3_nt: TGTGCCAGCAGTGACAACAGGGTTAGGTTAAACACTGAAGCTTTCTTT
cdr3_aa: CASSDNRVRLNTEAFF
j_call: TRBJ1-1
d_call: .
clone_size: .
v_call: TRBV6-1